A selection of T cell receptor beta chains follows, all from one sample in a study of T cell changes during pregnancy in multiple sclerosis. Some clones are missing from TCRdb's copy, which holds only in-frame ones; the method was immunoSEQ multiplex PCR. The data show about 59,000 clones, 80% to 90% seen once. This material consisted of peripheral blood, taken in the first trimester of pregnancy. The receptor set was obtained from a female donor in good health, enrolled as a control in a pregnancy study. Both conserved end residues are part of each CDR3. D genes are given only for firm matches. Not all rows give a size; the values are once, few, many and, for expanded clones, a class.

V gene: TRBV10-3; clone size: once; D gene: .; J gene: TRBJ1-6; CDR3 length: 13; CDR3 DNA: TGTGCCATCAGTGACAGGGGAAATCGGCCCCTCCACTTT; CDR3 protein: CAISDRGNRPLHF
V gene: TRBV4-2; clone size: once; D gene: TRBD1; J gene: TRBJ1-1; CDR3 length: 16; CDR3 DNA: TGTGCCAGCAGCCCGACCCGACAGGGTGGGGACACTGAAGCTTTCTTT; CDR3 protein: CASSPTRQGGDTEAFF
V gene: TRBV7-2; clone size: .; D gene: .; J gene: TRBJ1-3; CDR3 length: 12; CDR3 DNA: TGTGCCAGCAGAGAGTCGCGGAACACCATATATTTT; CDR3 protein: CASRESRNTIYF
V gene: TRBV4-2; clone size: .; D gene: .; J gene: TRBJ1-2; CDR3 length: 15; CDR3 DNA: TGTGCCAGCAGCCAAGAAGTCCAGACAAACTATGGCTACACCTTC; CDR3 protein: CASSQEVQTNYGYTF
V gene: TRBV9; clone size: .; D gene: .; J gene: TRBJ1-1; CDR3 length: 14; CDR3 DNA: TGTGCCAGCAGGGGGGGGGCAGAGGCCACTGAAGCTTTCTTT; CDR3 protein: CASRGGAEATEAFF
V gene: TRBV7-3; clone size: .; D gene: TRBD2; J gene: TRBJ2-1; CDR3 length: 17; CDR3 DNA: TGTGCCAGCAGCTTAAGTTCCAGCGGGGGGATACAAGGTGAGCAGTTCTTC; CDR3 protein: CASSLSSSGGIQGEQFF
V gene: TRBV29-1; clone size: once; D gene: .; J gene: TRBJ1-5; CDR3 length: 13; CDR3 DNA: TGCAGCGTTTCAGGGAATAGCAATCAGCCCCAGCATTTT; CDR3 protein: CSVSGNSNQPQHF
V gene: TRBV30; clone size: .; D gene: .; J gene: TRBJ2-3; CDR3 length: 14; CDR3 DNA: TGTGCCTGGACCATTAGGGGTATCCCAGATACGCAGTATTTT; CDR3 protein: CAWTIRGIPDTQYF
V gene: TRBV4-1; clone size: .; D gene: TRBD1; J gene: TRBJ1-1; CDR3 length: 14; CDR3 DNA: TGCGCCAGCAGCCAAGGACAGGGAGGCACTGAAGCTTTCTTT; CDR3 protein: CASSQGQGGTEAFF
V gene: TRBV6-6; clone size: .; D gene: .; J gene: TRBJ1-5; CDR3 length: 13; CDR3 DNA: TGTGCCAGCAGAGGAACGGGGAATCAGCCCCAGCATTTT; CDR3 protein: CASRGTGNQPQHF
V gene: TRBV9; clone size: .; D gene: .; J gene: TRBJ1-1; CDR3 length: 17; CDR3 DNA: TGTGCCAGCAGCGTAGGGGCGGGGGGGACCTTAAACACTGAAGCTTTCTTT; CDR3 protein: CASSVGAGGTLNTEAFF
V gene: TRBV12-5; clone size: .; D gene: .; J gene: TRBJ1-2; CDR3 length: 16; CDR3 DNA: TGTGCTAGTGGTTTGGCTTTCAGCGGCTCAAACTATGGCTACACCTTC; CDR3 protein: CASGLAFSGSNYGYTF
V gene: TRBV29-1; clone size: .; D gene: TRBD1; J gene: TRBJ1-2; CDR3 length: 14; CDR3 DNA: TGCAGCGTTGTGGACAGGGGGACTAACTATGGCTACACCTTC; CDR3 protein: CSVVDRGTNYGYTF
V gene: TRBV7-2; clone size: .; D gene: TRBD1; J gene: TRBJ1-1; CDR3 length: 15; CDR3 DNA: TGTGCCAGCCCGGGGGCAGGGGGGCTGAACACTGAAGCTTTCTTT; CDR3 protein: CASPGAGGLNTEAFF
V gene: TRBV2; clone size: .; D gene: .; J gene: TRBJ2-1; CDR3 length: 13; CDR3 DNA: TGTGCCAGCAGTTACATTGACAGCGTTGAGCAGTTCTTC; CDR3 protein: CASSYIDSVEQFF
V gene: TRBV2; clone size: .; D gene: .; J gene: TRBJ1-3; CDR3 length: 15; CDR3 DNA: TGTGCCAGCAGAGACCCCGCGGTCTCTGGAAACACCATATATTTT; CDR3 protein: CASRDPAVSGNTIYF
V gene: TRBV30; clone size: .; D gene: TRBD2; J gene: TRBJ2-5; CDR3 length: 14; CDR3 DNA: TGTGCCTGGAGTAAGGAGCGGGGGGTAGAGACCCAGTACTTC; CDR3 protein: CAWSKERGVETQYF
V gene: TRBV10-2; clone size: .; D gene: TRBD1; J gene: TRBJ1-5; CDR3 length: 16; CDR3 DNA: TGCGCCAGCAGTGATACCACAGGGGAGCTCAATCAGCCCCAGCATTTT; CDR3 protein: CASSDTTGELNQPQHF
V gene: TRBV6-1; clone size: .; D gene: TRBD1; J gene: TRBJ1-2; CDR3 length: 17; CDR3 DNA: TGTGCCAGCAGTGAACCCTCGGCTCCCGAGACAGGGTGGGGCTACACCTTC; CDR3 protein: CASSEPSAPETGWGYTF
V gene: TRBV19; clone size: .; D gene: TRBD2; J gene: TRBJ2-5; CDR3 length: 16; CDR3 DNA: TGTGCCAGTAGTATAGAGCTAGCGGGGGGGCGCGAGACCCAGTACTTC; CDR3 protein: CASSIELAGGRETQYF
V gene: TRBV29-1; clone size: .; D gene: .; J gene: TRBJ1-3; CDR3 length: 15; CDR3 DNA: TGCAGCGTTGGATGGGGCGGAGGGAATGGAAACACCATATATTTT; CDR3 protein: CSVGWGGGNGNTIYF
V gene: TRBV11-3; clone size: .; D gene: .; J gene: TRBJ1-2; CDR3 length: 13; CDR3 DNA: TGTGCCAGCAGCTTAGATGATGTCGGGGGCTACACCTTC; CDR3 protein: CASSLDDVGGYTF
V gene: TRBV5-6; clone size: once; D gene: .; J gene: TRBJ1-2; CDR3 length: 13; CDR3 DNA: TGTGCCACCCTAAGGGGCCCCAGCGCTGGCTACACCTTC; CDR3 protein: CATLRGPSAGYTF
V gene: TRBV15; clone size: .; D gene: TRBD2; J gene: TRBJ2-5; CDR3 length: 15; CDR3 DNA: TGTGCCACCAGCAGAGATACGGGGGGAGCAGAGACCCAGTACTTC; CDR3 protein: CATSRDTGGAETQYF
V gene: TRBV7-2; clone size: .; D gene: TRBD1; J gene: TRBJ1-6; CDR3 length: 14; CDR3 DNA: TGTGCCAGCAGCGACAGGGGATGGGGGTCACCCCTCCACTTT; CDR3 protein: CASSDRGWGSPLHF
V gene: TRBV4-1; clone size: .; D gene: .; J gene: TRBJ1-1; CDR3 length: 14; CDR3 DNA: TGCGCCAGCAGCCAAGACACATCTTACACTGAAGCTTTCTTT; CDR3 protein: CASSQDTSYTEAFF
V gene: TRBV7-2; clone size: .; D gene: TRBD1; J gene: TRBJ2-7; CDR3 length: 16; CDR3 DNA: TGTGCCAGCAGCTTAGCAGCGACAGGGTCCTCATTGGAGCAGTACTTC; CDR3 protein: CASSLAATGSSLEQYF
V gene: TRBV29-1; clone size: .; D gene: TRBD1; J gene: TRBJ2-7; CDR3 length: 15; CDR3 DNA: TGCAGCGGGCGTAACGACAGGGGGCTTACCTACGAGCAGTACTTC; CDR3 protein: CSGRNDRGLTYEQYF
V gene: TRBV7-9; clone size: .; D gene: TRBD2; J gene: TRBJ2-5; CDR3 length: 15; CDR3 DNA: TGTGCCAGCAGCTTATTAGCGGGGGGGAAGGGGACCCAGTACTTC; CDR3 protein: CASSLLAGGKGTQYF
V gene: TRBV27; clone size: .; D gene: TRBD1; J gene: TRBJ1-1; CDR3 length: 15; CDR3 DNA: TGTGCCAGCAGTCTGTTGGACAGGGTGAACACTGAAGCTTTCTTT; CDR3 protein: CASSLLDRVNTEAFF
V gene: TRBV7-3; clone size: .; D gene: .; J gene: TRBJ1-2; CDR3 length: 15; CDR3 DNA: TGTGCCAGCAGCTCGAGACAGCAACCCAACTATGGCTACACCTTC; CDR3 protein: CASSSRQQPNYGYTF
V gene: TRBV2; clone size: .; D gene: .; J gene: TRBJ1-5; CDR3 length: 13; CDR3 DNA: TGTGCCAGCAGTGACGAGCGCAATCAGCCCCAGCATTTT; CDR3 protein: CASSDERNQPQHF
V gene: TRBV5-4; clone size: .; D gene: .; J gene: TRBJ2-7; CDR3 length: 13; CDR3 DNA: TGTGCCAGCAGCTTGGAACAGGGCTACGAGCAGTACTTC; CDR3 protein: CASSLEQGYEQYF